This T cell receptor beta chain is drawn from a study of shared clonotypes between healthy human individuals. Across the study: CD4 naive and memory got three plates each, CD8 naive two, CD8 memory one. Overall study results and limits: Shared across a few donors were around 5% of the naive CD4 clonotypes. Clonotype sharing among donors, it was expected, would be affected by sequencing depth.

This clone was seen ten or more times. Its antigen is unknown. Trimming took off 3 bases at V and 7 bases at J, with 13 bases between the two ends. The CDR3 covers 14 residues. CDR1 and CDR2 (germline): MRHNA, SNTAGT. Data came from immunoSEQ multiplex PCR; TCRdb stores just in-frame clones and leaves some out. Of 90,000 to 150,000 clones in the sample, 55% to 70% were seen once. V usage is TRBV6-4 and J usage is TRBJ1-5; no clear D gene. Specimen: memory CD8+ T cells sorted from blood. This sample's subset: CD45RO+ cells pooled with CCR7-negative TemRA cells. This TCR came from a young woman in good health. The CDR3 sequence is CASSESEGGQPQHF. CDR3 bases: TGTGCCAGCAGTGAATCCGAAGGAGGGCAGCCCCAGCATTTT.